This T cell receptor beta chain was observed in a study of shared clonotypes between healthy human individuals. Study information: Each donor's CD8 memory used one plate, CD8 naive two, each CD4 subset three. General observations from the study: Estimated richness values were generally larger in naive subsets than in memory subsets.

As to this clone: The antigen remains unidentified.

CD8 cells regarded as naive lacked CD45RO, were positively chosen for CCR7, and omitted terminally differentiated effector memory CD45RA+ cells. The ends were cut back, 0 bases at V and 0 bases at J, with 14 bases in the middle. Germline assignment: CDR1 SGHAT and CDR2 FQDESV (reference sequence). The CDR3 has 17 amino acids. Every subset's genomic DNA went evenly onto several immunoSEQ plates. Libraries were prepared by immunoSEQ multiplex PCR; TCRdb keeps only in-frame clonotypes and omits some of them. The sample has approximately 840,000 clones; 96% are singletons. The chain is built from TRBV11-1 and TRBJ1-1, with no clear D. Sequencing used naive CD8+ T cells sorted from blood. The source is a man aged 30 to 45 in good health. The CDR3 protein is CASSLAPGGLMNTEAFF. Here the CDR3 DNA reads TGTGCCAGCAGCTTAGCCCCCGGCGGACTGATGAACACTGAAGCTTTCTTT.